One sample yielded the 19 T cell receptor beta chains listed below, sequenced in a study of blood T cell repertoires in COVID-19. Data came from immunoSEQ multiplex PCR; TCRdb stores just in-frame clones and leaves some out. The table has about 90,000 clones, 90% to 95% seen once. Sequences were obtained from peripheral blood. The receptor source for this set is a human donor with active COVID-19. The donor label of this sample is uncertain.

The CDR3 here is CASSLGGGQGHEQYF. The CDR3 nucleotides read TGTGCCAGCAGTTTAGGTGGAGGGCAGGGCCACGAGCAGTACTTC. V is TRBV28 and J is TRBJ2-7; tentative D call: TRBD2 (6 bases). The CDR3 has 15 amino acids. The germline V gene has CDR1 MDHEN and CDR2 SYDVKM. Trimming left V 2 bases short and J 5 bases short, with 16 bases between.

The rearrangement joins TRBV28 to TRBJ2-5, with TRBD1 matching over 7 bases. In germline, CDR1 is MDHEN, CDR2 SYDVKM. V was clipped by 3 bases and J by 2 bases; unmatched bases: 6. The length of the CDR3 is 15 residues. CDR3 bases: TGTGCCAGCAGTTTCCACGCGACAGGGCAAGAGACCCAGTACTTC. It codes for CASSFHATGQETQYF.

This sequence joins TRBV12-3 or TRBV12-4 and TRBJ2-5; perhaps TRBD1 as D (6 bases). The CDR3 is 13 residues long. Between the trimmed V and J ends, which lost 6 bases and 1 base, there was a span of 9 bases. CDR3 region: CASSSDSQETQYF. CDR3 nucleotides: TGTGCCAGCAGCTCGGACAGCCAAGAGACCCAGTACTTC.

The chain couples TRBV5-6 to TRBJ2-7; tentatively, D is TRBD1 (6 bases). This CDR3 spans 15 amino acids. V lost 4 bases and J lost 7, with 21 bases in between. From germline, CDR1 is SGHDT and CDR2 YYEEEE. The CDR3 loop reads CASSPYDTGSGEQYF. The CDR3 DNA sequence: TGTGCCAGCAGCCCCTATGACACAGGGTCTGGTGAGCAGTACTTC. The entire variable domain, with the rest obtained from reference TRBV5-6 and TRBJ2-7, is as follows: DAGVTQSPTHLIKTRGQQVTLRCSPKSGHDTVSWYQQALGQGPQFIFQYYEEEERQRGNFPDRFSGHQFPNYSSELNVNALLLGDSALYLCASSPYDTGSGEQYFGPGTRLTVT.

The chain employs TRBV3-1 (or the pseudogene TRBV3-2) and TRBJ2-7; D is uncertain. Germline V gives CDR1 LGHDT, CDR2 YNNKEL (reference sequence). Trimming left V 3 bases short and J 2 bases short, with 11 bases between. The CDR3 runs to 14 residues. The CDR3 is CASSHLGLPYEQYF. Here the CDR3 DNA reads TGTGCCAGCAGCCACCTAGGCCTACCCTACGAGCAGTACTTC.

The chain couples TRBV9 to TRBJ1-3; D uncertain. Per the germline V gene, CDR1 is SGDLS and CDR2 is YYNGEE. This CDR3 region has 17 residues. The germline V and J ends were trimmed by 5 bases and 0 bases, with 18 bases remaining between them. The CDR3 nucleotides are TGTGCCAGCAGTCGTAGTAGTCGGCCGGGCTCTGGAAACACCATATATTTT. Encoded protein: CASSRSSRPGSGNTIYF.

The chain carries TRBV9 and TRBJ2-1; D remains ambiguous. This CDR3 has 13 amino acids. With 0 bases removed from V and 5 bases from J, the gap between germline ends came to 6 bases. Per germline, CDR1 SGDLS and CDR2 YYNGEE. The CDR3 DNA follows: TGTGCCAGCAGCGTAGCTCGTAACAATGAGCAGTTCTTC. As protein: CASSVARNNEQFF.

The chain uses TRBV10-3 and TRBJ2-3; the match to TRBD1 covers 7 bases. Germline assignment: CDR1 ENHRY and CDR2 SYGVKD. The CDR3 sequence is 14 residues long. V was pared by 4 bases and J by 4 bases, with 5 bases of the junction left unmatched. The CDR3 DNA follows: TGTGCCATCAGTGGGGACAGATGGGCAGATACGCAGTATTTT. Its protein product is CAISGDRWADTQYF.

The chain is built from TRBV27 and TRBJ1-2, with D perhaps TRBD1 (6 bases). Germline V gene sequence: CDR1 MNHEY, CDR2 SMNVEV (reference sequence). Trimming took off 5 bases at V and 3 bases at J, with 19 bases between the two ends. CDR3 length: 16 residues. Here the CDR3 DNA reads TGTGCCAGCAGTATACACGGACAGCCCCTCTACTATGGCTACACCTTC. Protein product: CASSIHGQPLYYGYTF.

The CDR3 is CATQRDPRGETQYF. Here the CDR3 DNA reads TGTGCCACCCAGCGGGACCCGCGGGGCGAGACCCAGTACTTC. This rearrangement joins TRBV15 to TRBJ2-5; 7 bases match TRBD2. The CDR3 is made up of 14 amino acids. The germline V gene encodes CDR1 LNHNV and CDR2 YYDKDF (reference sequence). Trimming removed 8 bases from V and 5 bases from J; junction bases left unmatched: 11.

This clone was found many times. The chain combines TRBV27 with TRBJ2-3, with 11 bases fitting TRBD1. Per germline, CDR1 MNHEY and CDR2 SMNVEV (reference sequence). CDR3 length equals 16 residues. With 3 bases clipped from V and 4 bases from J, the junction kept 6 bases outside the gene matches. The CDR3 spells CASSFLGQGAADTQYF. The CDR3 DNA sequence: TGTGCCAGCAGTTTCCTCGGACAGGGGGCAGCAGATACGCAGTATTTT.

The chain couples TRBV7-2 to TRBJ1-2, with 7 nucleotides matching TRBD1. The J segment lost 2 bases and the V segment lost 5 bases, leaving 5 bases of the junction unmatched. Looked up from germline, CDR1 is SGHTA and CDR2 is FQGNSA. The CDR3 totals 14 residues. CDR3 DNA sequence: TGTGCCAGCAGCACTGGACAGGAAAACTATGGCTACACCTTC. Translating it yields CASSTGQENYGYTF.

The V and J genes are TRBV6-1 and TRBJ1-3; no clear D gene. The CDR3 sequence is 14 residues long. Trimming shortened V by 2 bases and J by 4 bases, and 9 bases separated the two germline ends. CDR1 is MNHNS, CDR2 SASEGT, per germline. CDR3 loop: CASSERSSGNTIYF. CDR3 DNA sequence: TGTGCCAGCAGTGAAAGGAGCTCCGGAAACACCATATATTTT.

The V and J genes are TRBV28 and TRBJ1-4; 9 bases match TRBD1. Germline V gives CDR1 MDHEN, CDR2 SYDVKM. This CDR3 has 15 residues. V was pared by 5 bases and J by 8 bases, with 9 bases of the junction left unmatched. CDR3 residues: CASSAQTGGAEKLFF. CDR3 sequence (DNA): TGTGCCAGCAGTGCCCAGACAGGGGGGGCGGAAAAACTGTTTTTT.

The gene calls are TRBV5-6 and TRBJ1-2; 11 nucleotides agree with TRBD1. CDR3 length: 15 amino acids. J gave up 5 bases and V 4 bases, and 7 bases lay outside the gene matches. Looked up from germline, CDR1 is SGHDT and CDR2 is YYEEEE. CDR3 residues: CASSPGTGGLYGYTF. The CDR3 DNA is TGTGCCAGCAGCCCCGGGACAGGGGGGTTGTATGGCTACACCTTC.

CDR3 in DNA: TGTGCCAGCAGTTGGGGGCTGACAGATAATGAGCAGTTCTTC. It codes for CASSWGLTDNEQFF. The chain carries TRBV6-5 and TRBJ2-1; tentatively, D is TRBD1 (6 bases). Per the germline V gene, CDR1 is MNHEY and CDR2 is SVGAGI. CDR3 size: 14 residues. Trimming removed 4 bases at V and 7 bases at J, with 14 bases between.

The chain employs TRBV7-9 and TRBJ1-2; 8 bases align to TRBD1. V gave up 7 bases and J gave up 6 bases; unmatched junction bases: 7. CDR3 length: 13 amino acids. Germline values: CDR1 SEHNR, CDR2 FQNEAQ (reference sequence). In nucleotides, the CDR3 is TGTGCCAGCACAGGGGGCGGCTGGGATGGCTACACCTTC. It encodes CASTGGGWDGYTF.

This CDR3 reads CASSSEGAPRNTIYF. In nucleotides, the CDR3 is TGTGCCAGCAGTTCCGAAGGGGCGCCGCGAAACACCATATATTTT. The J gene is TRBJ1-3, the V gene TRBV28, with D perhaps TRBD1 (5 bases). With 4 bases removed from V and 5 bases from J, the gap between germline ends came to 15 bases. The CDR3 is 15 residues long. The V gene's germline CDR1 is MDHEN and CDR2 SYDVKM.

This chain uses TRBV10-1 with TRBJ2-2, with 7 bases matching TRBD2. Germline CDR1 reads WNHNN; CDR2 reads SYGVQD (reference sequence). The J segment lost 8 bases and the V segment lost 6 bases, leaving 3 bases of the junction unmatched. The CDR3 extends over 12 amino acids. This CDR3 is CASSNSGGELFF. As DNA, the CDR3 is TGCGCCAGCAGCAATAGCGGGGGGGAGCTGTTTTTT.